The rows below give T cell receptor beta chains drawn from one sample of a study of T cell responses to AZD1222 COVID-19 vaccine. The method was immunoSEQ multiplex PCR; TCRdb's version includes in-frame clones alone and lacks a portion of them. In the table there are around 140,000 clones, 90% of which are singletons. The sample consisted of peripheral blood, taken on day 0 of AZD1222 vaccination. The receptors derive from an adult in good health. The CDR3 runs from the conserved cysteine through the conserved F or W. D genes are given only for firm matches. A clone size is listed for some rows: how often the clone was seen (once, few, many), or a class if it is expanded.

>.|TRBV19|TRBD1|TRBJ2-7
CASTSGQDYEQYF
TGTGCCAGTACCTCCGGACAGGACTACGAGCAGTACTTC
>few|TRBV19|.|TRBJ1-4
CASSIGNEKLFF
TGTGCCAGTAGTATAGGGAATGAAAAACTGTTTTTT
>.|TRBV25-1|TRBD1|TRBJ2-2
CASSEYKGQGAGELFF
TGTGCCAGCAGTGAATATAAGGGACAGGGGGCCGGGGAGCTGTTTTTT
>.|TRBV5-5|.|TRBJ2-5
CASSSPPRGAQETQYF
TGTGCCAGCAGTTCCCCTCCCAGGGGGGCTCAAGAGACCCAGTACTTC
>once|TRBV5-6|.|TRBJ1-5
CASSLGAGGGLYSNQPQHF
TGTGCCAGCAGCTTAGGCGCAGGCGGCGGGCTCTATAGCAATCAGCCCCAGCATTTT
>.|TRBV29-1|TRBD1|TRBJ1-5
CSVGEGAEINQPQHF
TGCAGCGTCGGAGAGGGGGCAGAGATCAATCAGCCCCAGCATTTT
>.|TRBV27|.|TRBJ1-6
CASSLEGVRDNSPLHF
TGTGCCAGCAGTCTAGAGGGGGTGCGCGATAATTCACCCCTCCACTTT
>.|TRBV3-1/TRBV3-2|.|TRBJ2-3
CASTNGGTDTQYF
TGTGCCAGCACTAACGGGGGTACAGATACGCAGTATTTT
>.|TRBV6-2/TRBV6-3|TRBD2|TRBJ2-3
CASSYTSGSTDTQYF
TGTGCCAGCAGTTACACTAGCGGGAGCACAGATACGCAGTATTTT
>.|TRBV29-1|.|TRBJ1-1
CSVDNPNTEAFF
TGCAGCGTTGACAACCCGAACACTGAAGCTTTCTTT
>.|TRBV24-1|TRBD2|TRBJ2-7
CATSDLSSSGAYEQYF
TGTGCCACCAGTGATTTGTCGTCTAGCGGGGCCTACGAGCAGTACTTC
>few|TRBV6-4|.|TRBJ1-1
CASSEEQHTEAFF
TGTGCCAGCAGTGAGGAACAGCACACTGAAGCTTTCTTT
>.|TRBV4-3|TRBD1|TRBJ1-2
CASSRTGGLYGYTF
TGCGCCAGCAGCCGGACAGGGGGGCTTTATGGCTACACCTTC
>.|TRBV29-1|TRBD1|TRBJ1-5
CSVAGQGGQPQHF
TGCAGCGTTGCGGGACAGGGTGGTCAGCCCCAGCATTTT
>.|TRBV5-1|.|TRBJ2-3
CASSLESDTQYF
TGCGCCAGCAGCTTGGAGTCAGATACGCAGTATTTT
>.|TRBV6-5|.|TRBJ2-7
CASSRGGYPYEQYF
TGTGCCAGCTCCAGGGGAGGGTACCCCTACGAGCAGTACTTC
>.|TRBV9|.|TRBJ1-1
CASSVQGNTEAFF
TGTGCCAGCAGCGTCCAGGGGAACACTGAAGCTTTCTTT
>.|TRBV12-5|.|TRBJ1-2
CASGPGGGYTF
TGTGCTAGCGGGCCGGGTGGCGGCTACACCTTC
>.|TRBV18|TRBD1|TRBJ1-5
CASSPEGQLNQPQHF
TGTGCCAGCTCACCTGAGGGACAGCTTAATCAGCCCCAGCATTTT
>.|TRBV27|TRBD1|TRBJ1-2
CASSLFPGRGDWEDGYTF
TGTGCCAGCAGTTTATTCCCCGGCAGGGGGGACTGGGAAGATGGCTACACCTTC
>.|TRBV14|TRBD1|TRBJ1-1
CASSQGGDRGPRGTEAFF
TGTGCCAGCAGCCAAGGGGGGGACAGGGGGCCAAGGGGCACTGAAGCTTTCTTT
>.|TRBV11-2|TRBD1|TRBJ2-7
CASSLDQLGQGFLDEQYF
TGTGCCAGCAGCTTAGATCAATTGGGACAGGGGTTTTTGGACGAGCAGTACTTC
>.|TRBV10-3|TRBD1|TRBJ2-5
CAISPFGRGQEEETQYF
TGTGCCATCAGTCCCTTCGGTCGGGGACAGGAGGAGGAGACCCAGTACTTC
>.|TRBV4-2|TRBD2|TRBJ2-3
CASSQDRETSGVITSTDTQYF
TGTGCCAGCAGCCAAGACAGGGAAACTAGCGGGGTTATCACTAGCACAGATACGCAGTATTTT
>.|TRBV6-5|.|TRBJ1-1
CASSSGGDSNTEAFF
TGTGCCAGCAGCTCCGGGGGGGACTCGAACACTGAAGCTTTCTTT
>.|TRBV6-5|TRBD1|TRBJ1-1
CASSYRGRTEAFF
TGTGCCAGCAGTTACAGGGGGCGGACTGAAGCTTTCTTT
>.|TRBV6-5|.|TRBJ2-7
CASKGTDEQYF
TGTGCCAGTAAAGGGACGGACGAGCAGTACTTC
>.|TRBV6-2/TRBV6-3|.|TRBJ1-1
CASSLGPHFPWPGAFF
TGTGCCAGCAGTTTGGGCCCTCACTTCCCGTGGCCGGGAGCTTTCTTT
>.|TRBV2|TRBD2|TRBJ2-1
CASRGTSGSGEQFF
TGTGCCAGCAGGGGGACTAGCGGGAGCGGGGAGCAGTTCTTC
>.|TRBV7-9|.|TRBJ1-1
CASSRTANTEAFF
TGTGCCAGCAGCCGAACAGCTAACACTGAAGCTTTCTTT
>.|TRBV29-1|TRBD1|TRBJ1-1
CSVRTGTTEAFF
TGCAGCGTTAGGACAGGGACAACTGAAGCTTTCTTT
>.|TRBV2|.|TRBJ1-5
CASSPSEYSNQPQHF
TGTGCCAGCAGTCCCTCCGAGTATAGCAATCAGCCCCAGCATTTT
>.|TRBV19|.|TRBJ1-5
CASSILLPEGNQPQHF
TGTGCCAGTAGTATATTGCTCCCCGAAGGGAATCAGCCCCAGCATTTT
>.|TRBV4-1|TRBD2|TRBJ2-7
CASSLTSESYEQYF
TGCGCCAGCAGCCTGACTAGCGAGTCCTACGAGCAGTACTTC
>.|TRBV4-1|.|TRBJ1-5
CASSQGVQVISGPQHF
TGCGCCAGCAGCCAAGGGGTACAGGTGATAAGCGGGCCCCAGCATTTT
>.|TRBV18|.|TRBJ1-5
CASSVRSAEEPQHF
TGTGCCAGCTCAGTGAGGTCGGCAGAAGAGCCCCAGCATTTT
>.|TRBV6-6|.|TRBJ1-2
CASSYQGFAGYTF
TGTGCCAGCAGTTACCAGGGGTTCGCTGGCTACACCTTC
>.|TRBV11-3|.|TRBJ2-5
CASSPGAGETQYF
TGTGCCAGCAGCCCGGGGGCCGGTGAGACCCAGTACTTC
>.|TRBV15|TRBD2|TRBJ2-3
CATSRPRGGTDTQYF
TGTGCCACCAGCAGACCACGGGGGGGCACAGATACGCAGTATTTT
>.|TRBV5-6|TRBD1|TRBJ2-1
CASSLGQGGAVDNEQFF
TGTGCCAGCAGCTTGGGACAGGGGGGGGCCGTCGACAATGAGCAGTTCTTC
>.|TRBV28|.|TRBJ2-1
CASSLTSSNEQFF
TGTGCCAGCAGTTTGACTAGTTCCAATGAGCAGTTCTTC
>.|TRBV19|.|TRBJ1-1
CASSVQGRGNTEAFF
TGTGCCAGTAGTGTGCAGGGGAGGGGTAACACTGAAGCTTTCTTT
>.|TRBV19|TRBD2|TRBJ2-5
CASSIDRAGGMETQYF
TGTGCCAGTAGTATAGATAGAGCGGGGGGGATGGAGACCCAGTACTTC